This T cell receptor beta chain was recovered during a study of post-analysis software for immune sequencing data. Trimming stripped 2 bases from V and 6 bases from J, with 8 bases between. CDR1 is SGHTA and CDR2 is FQGTGA in the germline V gene. This CDR3 has 13 residues. As regards this clonotype: Its antigen is not identified.

Whole-study findings and limits: Included in a set of several TRBV segments more frequent in patients than controls were TRBV5-6, TRBV5-1 and TRBV20-1.

TCR beta cDNA libraries had unique molecular identifiers. TCRdb called the PCR reads again in MiXCR, with one record for every CDR3 protein. The data show hundreds of thousands of distinct CDR3 sequences, with about 57% seen just once and approximately 4.5% held by the top ten. The genes are TRBV7-3 and TRBJ2-1; unclear D gene. Sequencing was done on a sample of blood. The sequence derives from a girl aged 5-17 years with multiple sclerosis. The CDR3 loop is CASSLASTNEQFF. CDR3 sequence (DNA): TGTGCCAGCAGCTTAGCAAGCACCAATGAGCAGTTCTTC.